One T cell receptor (beta chain) is described in this entry. Its specific antigen is unknown. Base-call qualities are not available, and no considerably larger clone is one nucleotide away. Libraries came from the immunoSEQ multiplex PCR assay. The hsTCRB Kit was used according to the manufacturer's protocol to amplify rearranged TCR beta chain sequences. Sequencing of TCRB libraries was carried out on an Illumina MiSeq. Under the source paper's analysis protocol: The kit vendor's proprietary platform handled demultiplexing, trimming and gene mapping. Drawn from immuneACCESS, this table holds only the in-frame rearrangements with V and J called that TCRdb kept. Clones are partly lost; checked studies trace under half to an unresolved V gene and leave the rest unexplained. V, J and clone size reflect that table, while D and trimming were determined from the DNA. The sample table holds about 86,000 clones, of which approximately 85% were seen once. The ten most abundant clones make up about 2.2% of the sample.

The data are from a study of a mutant IDH1 vaccine in newly diagnosed glioma (dated by TCRdb to about 2021). Turning to the overall study: Patients were given eight vaccinations, in weeks 1, 3, 5, 7, 11, 15, 19 and 23, which matched visits V03 through V10. Vaccination was initiated 4-6 weeks after radiotherapy alone, or concurrently with temozolomide cycles in the chemotherapy-containing groups. Longitudinal TCRB deep sequencing was done for some 26 treated patients, wherever samples were available for exploratory analyses. Before enrollment, most patients had been given radiochemotherapy with temozolomide as standard therapy, while the rest had received either radiotherapy alone or temozolomide alone. The approximately 30 treated patients were around 60% male and around 40% female, with a mean age of approximately 38 years. Peripheral blood samples were drawn at six visits, namely V03 (baseline), V05, V07, V10, V12 and V13. Broad study findings and their caveats: Changes in the top peripheral T cell clonotypes picked up by TCRB sequencing did not appear to be linked to pseudoprogression. The authors stated that sample limitations prevented analyses of patient blood samples from being reproduced. Selection of PBMC samples for TCRB deep sequencing was based on availability. Vaccine-induced immune responses across multiple MHC alleles were detected in 90% to 95% of patients.

The time point label on this specimen signifies: week 23, last vaccination. Each vaccine dose, consisting of 300 ug of a 20-mer mutant IDH1 peptide in Montanide, was administered subcutaneously with topical imiquimod. The donors had newly diagnosed IDH1-mutant astrocytomas of WHO grade 3 or 4 that showed loss of nuclear ATRX. The samples were drawn from NOA16, a multicentre, single-arm, open-label phase I trial in Germany that tested a mutant IDH1 peptide vaccine in humans for the first time. Genomic DNA for TCRB sequencing was isolated from EDTA blood with the DNeasy Blood and Tissue Kit. The sequencing here drew on PBMCs, taken from a glioma patient whose treatment included an IDH1 peptide vaccine. This clonotype originated in a man aged 25 to 45 with glioma. Some clones in this sample may be carry-over from other donors' samples.

The CDR3 amino acid sequence is: CASAQQGLPQHF. The sequenced DNA is TGTGCCAGCGCTCAACAGGGGCTTCCCCAGCATTTT. The chain joins TRBV2 to TRBJ1-5; 7 bases in between match TRBD1. The CDR3, from cysteine to phenylalanine, totals 12 residues. The sequence is cut down to CDR3 DNA, 36 bases in frame from base 1. Taken from the germline V gene, the CDR1 and CDR2 loops are SNHLY and FYNNEI. Trimming leaves V shorter by 8 bases and J shorter by 10 bases, with the junction holding 8 bases beyond the gene matches.